Described below is a single T cell receptor beta chain sequence and its context. Its antigen is not identified. This entry comes from a study of identifying expanded T cells in peripheral blood. General study findings and limits: Over about two and four weeks, about 15 and 19 clones changed, versus around 1.2 between replicates. Clone count variance between roughly two-week samples rose with total template count.

Assay: immunoSEQ multiplex PCR; the TCRdb copy retains only in-frame clones and omits some. This sample has some 90,000 clones; approximately 83% occur once, and the top ten carry around 5.6%. Trimming took 0 bases from V and 0 from J, leaving 10 bases between them. The CDR3 spans 16 residues. The germline gives CDR1 LNHDA, CDR2 SQIVND (reference sequence). The TCR sequence derives from a person aged 18 to 75 in good health. The chain joins TRBV19 to TRBJ2-3, with unresolved D. The sample taken for sequencing was blood. CDR3 in DNA: TGTGCCAGTAGTATAGATCCCGGACCCAGCACAGATACGCAGTATTTT. Amino acid sequence: CASSIDPGPSTDTQYF.